The T cell receptor beta chain under discussion was sequenced for a study of CD4 T cells in relation to SARS-CoV-2 and coronaviruses. The unexposed donors gave CD4+ T cells in about 2011-2018, prior to COVID-19. Isolation of CD4+ T cells took place after around 11 days in culture. This CDR3 region has 15 residues. V lost 5 bases, J lost 4 bases, and 10 bases stayed unmatched. Germline V gives CDR1 SGHDT, CDR2 YYEEEE. As concerns this clone: Its antigen is unidentified.

TCRdb keeps only in-frame clones here, not all; method: immunoSEQ multiplex PCR. The sample lists 9,500 to 15,000 clones, about 72% occurring once. The sample comprised CD4+ T cells from PBMCs, cultured in vitro. The chain has TRBV5-6 and TRBJ1-1, with 8 bases fitting TRBD1. This TCR derives from a human donor in good health. The CDR3 reads CASSSYGDRFTEAFF. CDR3 DNA sequence: TGTGCCAGCAGTTCGTATGGGGACAGGTTCACTGAAGCTTTCTTT.